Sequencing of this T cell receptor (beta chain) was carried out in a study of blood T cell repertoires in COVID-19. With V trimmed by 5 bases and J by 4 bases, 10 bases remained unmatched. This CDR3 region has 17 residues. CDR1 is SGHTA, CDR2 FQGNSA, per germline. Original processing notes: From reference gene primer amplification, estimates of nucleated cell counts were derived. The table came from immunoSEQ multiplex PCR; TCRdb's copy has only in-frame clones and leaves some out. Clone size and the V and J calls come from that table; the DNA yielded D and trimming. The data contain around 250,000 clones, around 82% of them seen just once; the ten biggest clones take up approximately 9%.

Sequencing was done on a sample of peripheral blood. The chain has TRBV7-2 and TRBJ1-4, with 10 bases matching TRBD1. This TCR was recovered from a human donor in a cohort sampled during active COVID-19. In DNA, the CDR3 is TGTGCCAGCAGCCCGTGGACAGGGGGTCGGGGTAATGAAAAACTGTTTTTT. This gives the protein CASSPWTGGRGNEKLFF.